The rows below give T cell receptor beta chains drawn from one sample of a study of cytomegalovirus exposure and HLA in healthy donors. Repertoires were generated with immunoSEQ multiplex PCR, while TCRdb's copy carries only in-frame clones and drops some. Counted here are some 130,000 clones, about four fifths occurring once; the ten biggest clones make up around 0.7%. Sequenced input: PBMCs. All receptors derive from a young man in good health and CMV-seronegative. CDR3s include the opening cysteine and the closing phenylalanine or tryptophan. Each record gives: J gene, V gene, D gene, clone size, CDR3 DNA, CDR3 protein. The D gene is left open where the match is weak. The size of a clone is reported for some rows only, either as once, few or many, or as a class for expanded clones.

j_gene: TRBJ2-7
v_gene: TRBV4-1
d_gene: -
abundance: few
CDR3nt: TGCGCCAGCAGCCAAGATCTCCGCTCCTACGAGCAGTACTTC
CDR3aa: CASSQDLRSYEQYF

j_gene: TRBJ1-1
v_gene: TRBV6-6
d_gene: TRBD1
abundance: few
CDR3nt: TGTGCCAGCAGCCCTGGGGGGACAGGTCAGAACACTGAAGCTTTCTTT
CDR3aa: CASSPGGTGQNTEAFF

j_gene: TRBJ2-6
v_gene: TRBV7-9
d_gene: TRBD1
abundance: -
CDR3nt: TGTGCCAGCAGGGACCTCGGGACAGGCCTCTCTGGGGCCAACGTCCTGACTTTC
CDR3aa: CASRDLGTGLSGANVLTF

j_gene: TRBJ2-3
v_gene: TRBV7-9
d_gene: TRBD2
abundance: -
CDR3nt: TGTGCCAGCAGCTTAGGGAGCTTAGCGGGGCACACAGATACGCAGTATTTT
CDR3aa: CASSLGSLAGHTDTQYF

j_gene: TRBJ2-2
v_gene: TRBV7-9
d_gene: TRBD1
abundance: -
CDR3nt: TGTGCCAGCAGCGGGGACAGATCGAACACCGGGGAGCTGTTTTTT
CDR3aa: CASSGDRSNTGELFF

j_gene: TRBJ2-3
v_gene: TRBV7-2
d_gene: TRBD2
abundance: -
CDR3nt: TGTGCCAGCAGCTTAGGGCCTAGCGGGGGGGCTCGCACAGATACGCAGTATTTT
CDR3aa: CASSLGPSGGARTDTQYF

j_gene: TRBJ2-7
v_gene: TRBV6-5
d_gene: -
abundance: -
CDR3nt: TGTGCCAGCAGGCAAGCCGTAAGCTACGAGCAGTACTTC
CDR3aa: CASRQAVSYEQYF

j_gene: TRBJ1-1
v_gene: TRBV15
d_gene: -
abundance: once
CDR3nt: TGTGCCACCAGCAGAGACGCGTCTGAAGCTTTCTTT
CDR3aa: CATSRDASEAFF

j_gene: TRBJ2-3
v_gene: TRBV19
d_gene: TRBD2
abundance: -
CDR3nt: TGTGCCAGTTACGGAGCGGGGGAGGCAGATACGCAGTATTTT
CDR3aa: CASYGAGEADTQYF

j_gene: TRBJ2-7
v_gene: TRBV27
d_gene: -
abundance: -
CDR3nt: TGTGCCAGCAGTTTTCTCTCCGCCGGCTACGAGCAGTACTTC
CDR3aa: CASSFLSAGYEQYF

j_gene: TRBJ1-4
v_gene: TRBV19
d_gene: -
abundance: -
CDR3nt: TGTGCCAGTTCGGGAGCAGGGTTTAATGAAAAACTGTTTTTT
CDR3aa: CASSGAGFNEKLFF

j_gene: TRBJ2-7
v_gene: TRBV9
d_gene: -
abundance: -
CDR3nt: TGTGCCAGCAGCTCAGGACAGAACTACGAGCAGTACTTC
CDR3aa: CASSSGQNYEQYF

j_gene: TRBJ1-5
v_gene: TRBV28
d_gene: TRBD1
abundance: once
CDR3nt: TGTGCCAGCAATGGGGAGGCAGGGGGACAGCCCCAGCATTTT
CDR3aa: CASNGEAGGQPQHF

j_gene: TRBJ2-3
v_gene: TRBV5-4
d_gene: TRBD2
abundance: -
CDR3nt: TGTGCCAGCAGCTTGGTGACGGGGGGGGTAGATACGCAGTATTTT
CDR3aa: CASSLVTGGVDTQYF

j_gene: TRBJ2-1
v_gene: TRBV29-1
d_gene: TRBD1
abundance: -
CDR3nt: TGCAGCGTTGGGGGACAGGGTCGCAATGAGCAGTTCTTC
CDR3aa: CSVGGQGRNEQFF

j_gene: TRBJ2-7
v_gene: TRBV19
d_gene: -
abundance: -
CDR3nt: TGTGCCAGTAGTGTGTCCGGGGGGCCCGACGAGCAGTACTTC
CDR3aa: CASSVSGGPDEQYF

j_gene: TRBJ2-3
v_gene: TRBV30
d_gene: -
abundance: -
CDR3nt: TGTGCCTGGAGTGTGGGTATGGGCAGGAGCACAGATACGCAGTATTTT
CDR3aa: CAWSVGMGRSTDTQYF

j_gene: TRBJ1-4
v_gene: TRBV5-1
d_gene: -
abundance: -
CDR3nt: TGCGCCAGCAGCTTGGGGGACAAACGTAATGAAAAACTGTTTTTT
CDR3aa: CASSLGDKRNEKLFF

j_gene: TRBJ1-1
v_gene: TRBV11-2
d_gene: TRBD1
abundance: -
CDR3nt: TGTGCCAGCAGCTCCAAACAGGGGGCCCTAGTCGATAACACTGAAGCTTTCTTT
CDR3aa: CASSSKQGALVDNTEAFF

j_gene: TRBJ1-5
v_gene: TRBV7-2
d_gene: TRBD1
abundance: -
CDR3nt: TGTGCCAGCAGCCCCCAGGGACAGGGAGGCAATCAGCCCCAGCATTTT
CDR3aa: CASSPQGQGGNQPQHF

j_gene: TRBJ1-5
v_gene: TRBV5-5
d_gene: TRBD1
abundance: -
CDR3nt: TGTGCCAGCAGCCGATCGGGACAGGTACAGCCCCAGCATTTT
CDR3aa: CASSRSGQVQPQHF

j_gene: TRBJ2-1
v_gene: TRBV7-2
d_gene: TRBD2
abundance: few
CDR3nt: TGTGCCGACCAAACCGGGACTAGCGGGGGGGATAGTGAGCAGTTCTTC
CDR3aa: CADQTGTSGGDSEQFF

j_gene: TRBJ2-1
v_gene: TRBV7-9
d_gene: -
abundance: -
CDR3nt: TGTGCCAGCAGCACGCAAGGGGGACCATACAATGAGCAGTTCTTC
CDR3aa: CASSTQGGPYNEQFF

j_gene: TRBJ2-7
v_gene: TRBV7-9
d_gene: -
abundance: -
CDR3nt: TGTGCCAGCAGCTTAGACGGGTTAGACTACGAGCAGTACTTC
CDR3aa: CASSLDGLDYEQYF

j_gene: TRBJ1-5
v_gene: TRBV19
d_gene: -
abundance: -
CDR3nt: TGTGCCAGTAGTATAGATCCCTCAGGGTCTCAGCCCCAGCATTTT
CDR3aa: CASSIDPSGSQPQHF

j_gene: TRBJ1-4
v_gene: TRBV4-3
d_gene: -
abundance: -
CDR3nt: TGCGCCAGCAGCCAAGATCGGGGGGGGCAGGGAAAACTGTTTTTT
CDR3aa: CASSQDRGGQGKLFF

j_gene: TRBJ1-2
v_gene: TRBV30
d_gene: -
abundance: -
CDR3nt: TGTGCCTGGAGTGACGACGGGGGATTTAACTATGGCTACACCTTC
CDR3aa: CAWSDDGGFNYGYTF

j_gene: TRBJ2-7
v_gene: TRBV6-1
d_gene: TRBD2
abundance: -
CDR3nt: TGTGCCAGCGCAAACGGGGGGAATTACGAGCAGTACTTC
CDR3aa: CASANGGNYEQYF

j_gene: TRBJ1-4
v_gene: TRBV6-5
d_gene: -
abundance: -
CDR3nt: TGTGCCAGCAGTTATTTCAAGGGGGAAAAACTGTTTTTT
CDR3aa: CASSYFKGEKLFF

j_gene: TRBJ1-1
v_gene: TRBV5-4
d_gene: -
abundance: -
CDR3nt: TGTGCCAGCAGCCCTAGACAGGCCTACACTGAAGCTTTCTTT
CDR3aa: CASSPRQAYTEAFF

j_gene: TRBJ1-6
v_gene: TRBV2
d_gene: -
abundance: few
CDR3nt: TGTGCCACCTCCGGGAAGGGTTTCTCACCCCTCCACTTT
CDR3aa: CATSGKGFSPLHF

j_gene: TRBJ1-5
v_gene: TRBV6-1
d_gene: -
abundance: -
CDR3nt: TGTGCCAGCAATCCCAGGGATAGCAATCAGCCCCAGCATTTT
CDR3aa: CASNPRDSNQPQHF

j_gene: TRBJ1-5
v_gene: TRBV10-2
d_gene: -
abundance: -
CDR3nt: TGCGCCAGCAGAGGGGCGGCAGTCGATAATCAGCCCCAGCATTTT
CDR3aa: CASRGAAVDNQPQHF

j_gene: TRBJ2-7
v_gene: TRBV5-7
d_gene: -
abundance: -
CDR3nt: TGTGCCAGCAGCTTGGAACTTGAACAGTACTTC
CDR3aa: CASSLELEQYF

j_gene: TRBJ2-1
v_gene: TRBV7-9
d_gene: TRBD1
abundance: -
CDR3nt: TGTGCCAGCAGCGCCCATCGTCGACAGGGGTTAGGCAATGAGCAGTTCTTC
CDR3aa: CASSAHRRQGLGNEQFF

j_gene: TRBJ1-6
v_gene: TRBV25-1
d_gene: -
abundance: -
CDR3nt: TGTGCCAGCAGTAGGACTACCTATAATTCACCCCTCCACTTT
CDR3aa: CASSRTTYNSPLHF

j_gene: TRBJ2-1
v_gene: TRBV7-9
d_gene: -
abundance: -
CDR3nt: TGTGCCAGCATCAGTCATTTTGGTGAGCAGTTCTTC
CDR3aa: CASISHFGEQFF

j_gene: TRBJ2-4
v_gene: TRBV5-4
d_gene: TRBD2
abundance: -
CDR3nt: TGTGCCAGCAGCCTAAAAAGTACGGGGGGGAACATTCAGTACTTC
CDR3aa: CASSLKSTGGNIQYF

j_gene: TRBJ2-5
v_gene: TRBV19
d_gene: -
abundance: -
CDR3nt: TGTGCCAGTAGTTTTGGGGGGTTACAAGAGACCCAGTACTTC
CDR3aa: CASSFGGLQETQYF

j_gene: TRBJ1-2
v_gene: TRBV6-1
d_gene: -
abundance: -
CDR3nt: TGTGCCAGCAGTGGAGTGCCGGGGAAGAGTGGCTACACCTTC
CDR3aa: CASSGVPGKSGYTF

j_gene: TRBJ2-1
v_gene: TRBV4-3
d_gene: -
abundance: few
CDR3nt: TGCGCCAGCAGTCGGGGCGGGAAGGAGCAGTTCTTC
CDR3aa: CASSRGGKEQFF

j_gene: TRBJ2-1
v_gene: TRBV6-4
d_gene: -
abundance: once
CDR3nt: TGTGCCAGCAGTGACTCTGCGGGCTCCTACAATGAGCAGTTCTTC
CDR3aa: CASSDSAGSYNEQFF

j_gene: TRBJ2-7
v_gene: TRBV12-5
d_gene: TRBD2
abundance: -
CDR3nt: TGTGCTAGTAGCTTGCGGGAGGTTTACGAGCAGTACTTC
CDR3aa: CASSLREVYEQYF

j_gene: TRBJ2-7
v_gene: TRBV9
d_gene: TRBD2
abundance: -
CDR3nt: TGTGCCAGCAGCCCCCGTAGTAGCGGGGTTTACGAGCAGTACTTC
CDR3aa: CASSPRSSGVYEQYF

j_gene: TRBJ1-1
v_gene: TRBV9
d_gene: TRBD1
abundance: -
CDR3nt: TGTGCCAGCAGTCTGGGACAGTTGAACACTGAAGCTTTCTTT
CDR3aa: CASSLGQLNTEAFF

j_gene: TRBJ2-3
v_gene: TRBV30
d_gene: -
abundance: -
CDR3nt: TGTGCCTGGAGTCCCGGGGGTTGGGCAGATACGCAGTATTTT
CDR3aa: CAWSPGGWADTQYF

j_gene: TRBJ1-1
v_gene: TRBV19
d_gene: TRBD1
abundance: -
CDR3nt: TGTGCCAGTAGTATAGCGACAGGGCGTACTGAAGCTTTCTTT
CDR3aa: CASSIATGRTEAFF

j_gene: TRBJ2-7
v_gene: TRBV7-3
d_gene: TRBD2
abundance: -
CDR3nt: TGTGCCAGCAGCCTTAGCGGGGGTGAATCCTACGAGCAGTACTTC
CDR3aa: CASSLSGGESYEQYF

j_gene: TRBJ2-7
v_gene: TRBV2
d_gene: -
abundance: -
CDR3nt: TGTGCCGGCGGGACAGTTCAATATCAGTACGAGCAGTACTTC
CDR3aa: CAGGTVQYQYEQYF

j_gene: TRBJ1-1
v_gene: TRBV7-2
d_gene: TRBD1
abundance: -
CDR3nt: TGTGCCAGCAGTCCTGACAGGGTCGTAACTGAAGCTTTCTTT
CDR3aa: CASSPDRVVTEAFF

j_gene: TRBJ1-2
v_gene: TRBV5-4
d_gene: -
abundance: -
CDR3nt: TGTGCCAGCAGCTCTAAGTCGGGGGGCGGTAGTGGCTACACCTTC
CDR3aa: CASSSKSGGGSGYTF

j_gene: TRBJ2-7
v_gene: TRBV7-9
d_gene: -
abundance: -
CDR3nt: TGTGCCAGCAGCGAGGCGGACAGTGTGTACTTC
CDR3aa: CASSEADSVYF

j_gene: TRBJ2-1
v_gene: TRBV7-9
d_gene: TRBD1
abundance: -
CDR3nt: TGTGCCAGCAGCTTAGGGGGACAGGGGGCCCATGAGCAGTTCTTC
CDR3aa: CASSLGGQGAHEQFF

j_gene: TRBJ1-1
v_gene: TRBV14
d_gene: -
abundance: -
CDR3nt: TGTGCCAGCAGCCAAGTCCAGGGTTGGACTGAAGCTTTCTTT
CDR3aa: CASSQVQGWTEAFF

j_gene: TRBJ1-1
v_gene: TRBV6-5
d_gene: -
abundance: -
CDR3nt: TGTGCCAGCAGTTACCTAGGAGGGCGGGACACTGAAGCTTTCTTT
CDR3aa: CASSYLGGRDTEAFF

j_gene: TRBJ2-2
v_gene: TRBV2
d_gene: -
abundance: -
CDR3nt: TGTGCCAGCAGTGACCCAGGGGAAAGAGGGGAGCTGTTTTTT
CDR3aa: CASSDPGERGELFF

j_gene: TRBJ2-5
v_gene: TRBV6-5
d_gene: -
abundance: -
CDR3nt: TGTGCCAGCAGTTACGGGGCAGGGGAAGAGACCCAGTACTTC
CDR3aa: CASSYGAGEETQYF

j_gene: TRBJ2-7
v_gene: TRBV29-1
d_gene: -
abundance: -
CDR3nt: TGCAGCGTTGGGGGGCAAGTCTCCTACGAGCAGTACTTC
CDR3aa: CSVGGQVSYEQYF